What follows describes a single T cell receptor beta chain. Via MiXCR, TCRdb re-called the 5' RACE reads, giving one row per CDR3 protein. The sample includes about 120,000 distinct CDR3 sequences, approximately 12% of them seen just once. The CDR3 runs 15 residues. V lost 6 bases and J lost 1, with 12 bases in between. The germline gives CDR1 SNHLY, CDR2 FYNNEI. These data originate in a study of spatial heterogeneity in lung cancer. About the study: Untreated early-stage non-small cell lung cancer patients, over 55 in total, were the donors. Follow-up PBMC samples were sequenced when available, at a median of roughly 25 months after resection.

Time point: blood at routine non-recurrence follow-up after resection. Without sorting, whole RNA was sequenced from tumor, nontumor lung or frozen PBMC. The gene calls are TRBV2 and TRBJ2-2; D possibly corresponds to TRBD1 (6 bases). This receptor was obtained from a male donor with early-stage non-small cell lung cancer. The sample consisted of PBMCs, taken at follow-up. CDR3 residues: CASRTGTLNTGELFF. The CDR3 DNA follows: TGTGCCAGCAGAACCGGGACACTGAACACCGGGGAGCTGTTTTTT.